This TCR beta chain was profiled in a study of blood T cell repertoires in COVID-19. Background on the study: Acute and convalescent COVID-19 specimens originated in the United States, Italy and Spain. T cells, B-cell-depleted T cells, or PBMCs provided the cDNA or gDNA that served as material.

Authors' analysis steps: Amplification with reference gene primers provided the estimates of nucleated cell counts. Generated by immunoSEQ multiplex PCR, the TCRdb table keeps only in-frame clones and is missing some. V and J calls and clone size are those listed in that table; D and trimming were worked out from the DNA. The table lists over 110,000 clones, 75% to 90% of them singletons. In assigning cohorts, the study relied on participant-reported clinical history. The CDR3 is 13 residues long. Germline loops: CDR1 KGHSH, CDR2 LQKENI. Between the trimmed V and J ends, which lost 3 bases and 0 bases, there was a span of 4 bases.

This sequence originates from a man in his fifties or sixties who had recovered from COVID-19. Sequencing was carried out using PBMCs or T cells enriched from blood (not recorded which). J is TRBJ2-3 and V is TRBV18; D is unclear. The CDR3 region has the DNA TGTGCCAGCTCACCTCCTAGCACAGATACGCAGTATTTT. Protein: CASSPPSTDTQYF.